The 9 T cell receptor beta chains in this list originate from one sample, sequenced in a study of blood T cell repertoires in COVID-19. Assay used: immunoSEQ multiplex PCR; TCRdb lists only in-frame clones, some missing. Of 200,000 to 250,000 clones listed, approximately 88% are singletons. Material for sequencing was PBMCs or T cells enriched from blood (not recorded which). These receptors were taken from a man aged 18 to 29 with acute COVID-19.

In this sample, this clone turned up many times. The chain is built from TRBV25-1 and TRBJ2-7; 7 nucleotides line up with TRBD2. This CDR3 has 17 residues. Germline V gene data show CDR1 as MGHDK and CDR2 as SYGVNS. J lost 4 bases, V lost 1 base, and 13 bases had no gene match. The CDR3 DNA reads TGTGCCAGCAGTGAATCCACCTGGGGGGAGGGCCGATACGAGCAGTACTTC. Its protein is CASSESTWGEGRYEQYF.

V usage is TRBV9 and J usage is TRBJ2-2; TRBD1 might be the D (6 bases). V dropped 3 bases and J dropped 4 bases, with 13 bases sitting between them. CDR3 length: 15 residues. Per germline, CDR1 SGDLS and CDR2 YYNGEE. CDR3 sequence: CASSAQGIGTGELFF. The CDR3 coding sequence is TGTGCCAGCAGCGCACAGGGTATCGGCACCGGGGAGCTGTTTTTT.

V usage is TRBV19 and J usage is TRBJ1-2; D gene uncertain. CDR3 length: 14 amino acids. The V gene lost 5 bases and the J gene lost 2 bases, with 12 bases spanning the gap. Germline loops: CDR1 LNHDA, CDR2 SQIVND (reference sequence). The CDR3 bases are TGTGCCAGTAGTGGGAACAGACTAAACTATGGCTACACCTTC. Its translation: CASSGNRLNYGYTF.

The chain joins TRBV15 to TRBJ2-7; tentative D call: TRBD2 (6 bases). V gave up 4 bases and J gave up 2 bases, with 15 bases separating them. This CDR3 is built from 15 residues. Germline V gene sequence: CDR1 LNHNV, CDR2 YYDKDF (reference sequence). This CDR3 is CATSKDLATTYEQYF. The CDR3 DNA sequence: TGTGCCACCAGCAAAGATCTAGCGACGACCTACGAGCAGTACTTC.

The chain recombines TRBV7-2 with TRBJ2-4; D may be TRBD2 (5 bases). Germline assignment: CDR1 SGHTA and CDR2 FQGNSA. The V gene lost 1 base and the J gene lost 1 base, with 14 bases spanning the gap. The CDR3 length is 17 residues. The CDR3 here is CASSLVLSGSAKNIQYF. The DNA for the CDR3 is TGTGCCAGCAGCTTAGTCTTGAGTGGGAGTGCCAAAAACATTCAGTACTTC.

The rearrangement links TRBV7-2 to TRBJ2-5; 14 nucleotides line up with TRBD2. CDR1 is SGHTA and CDR2 is FQGNSA in the germline V gene. The ends lost 0 bases at V and 5 bases at J; junction bases unmatched: 2. CDR3 size: 16 residues. CDR3 protein: CASSLATSGRGETQYF. CDR3 DNA sequence: TGTGCCAGCAGCTTAGCGACTAGCGGGAGGGGGGAGACCCAGTACTTC.

This sequence joins TRBV27 and TRBJ1-5; D possibly corresponds to TRBD1 (6 bases). In germline, CDR1 is MNHEY, CDR2 SMNVEV (reference sequence). Trimming removed 4 bases from V and 7 bases from J, with 11 bases in between. CDR3 length: 13 amino acids. In DNA, the CDR3 is TGTGCCAGCAGTTGGGGTGGGGGCCAGCCCCAGCATTTT. It yields the protein CASSWGGGQPQHF.

On this clone itself: This specimen includes other DNA sequences encoding the same CDR3. The chain joins TRBV5-5 to TRBJ2-3, with 9 positions matching TRBD1. This CDR3 contains 16 residues. Germline lookup yields CDR1 SGHKS and CDR2 YYEKEE (reference sequence). The ends lost 0 bases at V and 2 bases at J; junction bases unmatched: 4. The CDR3 bases are TGTGCCAGCAGCTTGGAGGGACAGGGCCCCACAGATACGCAGTATTTT. Residues: CASSLEGQGPTDTQYF.

This chain connects TRBV27 to TRBJ2-1; 7 bases map to TRBD2. The ends lost 0 bases at V and 5 bases at J; junction bases unmatched: 7. The germline V gene encodes CDR1 MNHEY and CDR2 SMNVEV (reference sequence). The CDR3 loop spans 16 amino acids. Here the CDR3 DNA reads TGTGCCAGCAGTTTATCCGGGGGAGGGATAAACAATGAGCAGTTCTTC. It is translated as CASSLSGGGINNEQFF.